Described below is a single T cell receptor (beta chain) sequence and its context. The antigen is not known. The data derive from a study of T-cell reconstitution after alpha-beta-depleted transplantation in children. The authors prepared the TCRbeta library with unique molecular identifiers. TCRdb re-analysed the PCR reads in MiXCR, keeping a single row per CDR3 protein. In the table there are about 980,000 distinct CDR3 sequences, about 29% of which are singletons. Regarding the study as a whole: Two months or so post-transplant, alpha-beta T cells reportedly derived from several hundred expanded graft clones.

CDR1 is LNHNV and CDR2 is YYDKDF in the germline V gene (reference sequence). This CDR3 spans 14 amino acids. The V and J ends lost 0 bases and 7 bases respectively, with 9 bases between them. V gene TRBV15 combines with J gene TRBJ2-2, with a possible D match to TRBD2 (5 bases). The specimen comprised PBMCs, mostly from graft donor cells, sampled 360 days after TCRalphabeta/CD19-depleted stem cell transplant. This clonotype originated in a boy under two years old who had a stem cell transplant for SCID, so the T cells may come from the graft donor. DNA for the CDR3: TGTGCCACCAGCAGAGATAACGGGGACGGGGAGCTGTTTTTT. It translates to CATSRDNGDGELFF.